One and the same sample provided the 11 T cell receptor beta chains below, sequenced in a study of blood T cell repertoires in COVID-19. The data were produced by immunoSEQ multiplex PCR, yet TCRdb's version contains in-frame clones alone and is incomplete. The sample yields some 70,000 clones, roughly 84% seen once. The source material was peripheral blood. The receptors were sampled from a man aged 45-60 years with active COVID-19.

The chain has TRBV19 and TRBJ2-7, with unresolved D. The CDR3 contains 12 residues. Trimming took 3 bases from V and 1 from J, leaving 4 bases between them. Looked up from germline, CDR1 is LNHDA and CDR2 is SQIVND (reference sequence). Here the CDR3 DNA reads TGTGCCAGTAGTATCATGTCCTACGAGCAGTACTTC. This translates into CASSIMSYEQYF.

This clone occurred once. The rearrangement links TRBV5-1 to TRBJ2-1; 11 bases map to TRBD1. This CDR3 contains 16 residues. From germline, CDR1 is SGHRS and CDR2 YFSETQ. Trimming at V came to 1 base and at J to 8 bases, leaving 8 bases not matched to a gene. CDR3 sequence: CASSLRGDRGSYEQFF. In DNA, the CDR3 is TGCGCCAGCAGCTTGAGGGGGGACAGGGGGTCCTATGAGCAGTTCTTC.

The V call is TRBV5-1, the J call TRBJ1-1, with D tentatively TRBD1 (6 bases). The CDR3 spans 13 residues. Trimming pared 3 bases from V and 4 bases from J, leaving 10 bases between. CDR1 SGHRS and CDR2 YFSETQ come from the germline V gene. DNA of the CDR3: TGCGCCAGCAGCTCTGGACAGACCACTGAAGCTTTCTTT. This translates into CASSSGQTTEAFF.

The chain uses TRBV5-4 and TRBJ2-3, with 7 bases identical to TRBD2. Germline V gene lookup returns CDR1 SGHNT and CDR2 YYREEE (reference sequence). The length of the CDR3 is 15 residues. The V gene end was trimmed by 0 bases and the J gene end by 1 base; junction bases not matched to a gene: 2. CDR3 in amino acids: CASSLAGGGTDTQYF. In DNA form, the CDR3 reads TGTGCCAGCAGCTTGGCGGGAGGCGGCACAGATACGCAGTATTTT.

The chain joins TRBV15 to TRBJ2-4; 7 nucleotides line up with TRBD1. The CDR3 spans 18 residues. Germline loops: CDR1 LNHNV, CDR2 YYDKDF (reference sequence). The trim removed 5 bases at V and 0 bases at J, leaving 13 bases unmatched. The CDR3 here is CATSSSTWDSLAKNIQYF. CDR3 DNA sequence: TGTGCCACCAGCTCCTCAACTTGGGACAGCCTAGCCAAAAACATTCAGTACTTC.

This clone was counted a single time. This chain joins TRBV19 and TRBJ1-2; tentative D call: TRBD1 (6 bases). This CDR3 has 16 residues. Per germline, CDR1 LNHDA and CDR2 SQIVND (reference sequence). Between the trimmed V and J ends, which lost 5 bases and 4 bases, there was a span of 20 bases. The CDR3 is CASSSLYGGASYGYTF. CDR3 DNA sequence: TGTGCCAGTAGTTCGCTTTATGGGGGGGCGAGCTATGGCTACACCTTC.

The chain has TRBV19 and TRBJ2-2; D uncertain. V lost 7 bases and J 2 bases, leaving 5 bases between the germline ends. CDR3 length: 12 residues. Germline CDR1 LNHDA, CDR2 SQIVND (reference sequence). Here the CDR3 reads CASTLNTGELFF. The CDR3 coding sequence is TGTGCCAGTACACTTAACACCGGGGAGCTGTTTTTT.

The J gene is TRBJ1-2, the V gene TRBV27; possibly TRBD1 for D (6 bases). V was pared by 4 bases and J by 4 bases, with 16 bases between. The germline gives CDR1 MNHEY, CDR2 SMNVEV (reference sequence). The CDR3 extends over 15 amino acids. For the CDR3, the DNA is TGTGCCAGCAGTTGGGGACAAGGGGGTTTCTATGGCTACACCTTC. Its translation: CASSWGQGGFYGYTF.

This clone has just a few counts. This rearrangement joins TRBV3-1 (or the pseudogene TRBV3-2) to TRBJ2-7; 10 bases are shared with TRBD1. CDR1 and CDR2 from the germline V gene are LGHDT and YNNKEL (reference sequence). J was trimmed by 4 bases and V by 4 bases; bases with no gene match: 13. This CDR3 region has 17 residues. In DNA form, the CDR3 reads TGTGCCAGCAGCCGAGGGACGGGGACAGGGGCTGGGTACGAGCAGTACTTC. Translation gives CASSRGTGTGAGYEQYF.

The gene calls are TRBV7-3 and TRBJ2-3, with 7 nucleotides matching TRBD1. Trimming at V came to 5 bases and at J to 2 bases, leaving 4 bases not matched to a gene. Germline V lookup: CDR1 SGHTA, CDR2 FQGTGA. This CDR3 region has 14 residues. CDR3 loop: CASSPDRVTDTQYF. The CDR3 coding sequence is TGTGCCAGCAGCCCCGACAGGGTCACAGATACGCAGTATTTT.

The J gene is TRBJ2-5, the V gene TRBV3-1 (or the pseudogene TRBV3-2), with D perhaps matching TRBD2 (5 bases). With 1 base removed from V and 2 bases from J, the gap between germline ends came to 17 bases. Germline V gives CDR1 LGHDT, CDR2 YNNKEL (reference sequence). The CDR3 length is 17 residues. In DNA form, the CDR3 reads TGTGCCAGCAGCCAAGCTAACCCAGGACGGGGACAAGAGACCCAGTACTTC. It specifies CASSQANPGRGQETQYF.